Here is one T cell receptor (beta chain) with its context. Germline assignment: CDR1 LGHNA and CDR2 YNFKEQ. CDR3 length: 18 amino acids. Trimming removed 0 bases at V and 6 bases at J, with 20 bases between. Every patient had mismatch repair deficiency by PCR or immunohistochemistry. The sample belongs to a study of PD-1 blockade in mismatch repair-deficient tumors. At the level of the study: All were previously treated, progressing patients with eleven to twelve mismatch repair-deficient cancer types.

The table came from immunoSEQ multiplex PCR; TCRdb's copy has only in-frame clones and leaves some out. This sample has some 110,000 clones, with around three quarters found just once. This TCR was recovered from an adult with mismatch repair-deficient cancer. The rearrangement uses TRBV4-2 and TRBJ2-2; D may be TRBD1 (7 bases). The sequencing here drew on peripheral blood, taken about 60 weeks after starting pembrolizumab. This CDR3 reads CASSQEAAGGMDSGELFF. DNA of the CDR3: TGTGCCAGCAGCCAAGAAGCGGCAGGGGGGATGGATTCCGGGGAGCTGTTTTTT.